This entry lists 30 T cell receptor beta chains sequenced from one sample in a study of T cell responses to AZD1222 COVID-19 vaccine. Here immunoSEQ multiplex PCR was the method, and the copy in TCRdb shows in-frame clones only, minus some. The sample has approximately 99,000 clones; 87% are singletons. The sample consisted of peripheral blood, taken on day 0 of AZD1222 vaccination. These TCRs come from an adult in good health.

This sequence joins TRBV7-2 and TRBJ1-3, with D maybe TRBD1 (6 bases). Trimming took 5 bases from V and 3 from J, leaving 14 bases between them. This CDR3 region has 15 residues. The V gene's germline CDR1 is SGHTA and CDR2 FQGNSA. The CDR3 DNA reads as TGTGCCAGCAGCATACAGGGAGGGGGTGGAAACACCATATATTTT. Translated, it gives CASSIQGGGGNTIYF.

The V and J genes are TRBV24-1 and TRBJ2-3, with a tentative D call TRBD1 (5 bases). CDR1 KGHDR and CDR2 SFDVKD come from the germline V gene. V lost 3 bases and J 1 base, leaving 7 bases between the germline ends. The CDR3 is 14 residues long. CDR3 amino acids: CATSDGHRTDTQYF. CDR3 bases: TGTGCCACCAGTGATGGACACCGCACAGATACGCAGTATTTT.

The V gene is TRBV7-9, the J gene TRBJ1-2; 8 bases agree with TRBD1. With V trimmed by 3 bases and J by 7 bases, 13 bases remained unmatched. The CDR3 runs to 16 residues. Germline V lookup: CDR1 SEHNR, CDR2 FQNEAQ (reference sequence). CDR3 DNA: TGTGCCAGCAGCTTGAAAAACCGACAGGGGTCTGGTGGCTACACCTTC. The encoded protein is CASSLKNRQGSGGYTF.

This sequence joins TRBV27 and TRBJ1-1, with TRBD1 matching 8 bases. From germline, CDR1 is MNHEY and CDR2 SMNVEV (reference sequence). The trim removed 2 bases at V and 4 bases at J, leaving 6 bases unmatched. The CDR3 has 15 amino acids. DNA for the CDR3: TGTGCCAGCAGTTTAAACAGGGGGGGGAGCACTGAAGCTTTCTTT. Its protein product is CASSLNRGGSTEAFF.

This clone was observed a single time. This chain links TRBV2 with TRBJ1-6, with a weak D call TRBD1 (5 bases). CDR1 is SNHLY, CDR2 FYNNEI, per germline. The CDR3 contains 13 residues. V dropped 8 bases and J dropped 2 bases, with 7 bases sitting between them. CDR3 bases: TGTGCCAGCGGGGACCCCTATAATTCACCCCTCCACTTT. Translation gives CASGDPYNSPLHF.

A note on this clone: Sequence at one end of the junction differs from germline and may be a read error. The gene calls are TRBV5-1 and TRBJ2-3; D remains unclear. The CDR3 is 15 amino acids. Per the germline V gene, CDR1 is SGHRS and CDR2 is YFSETQ. DNA of the CDR3: TGTGCCAGCAGCCCTCTTGGCGTTTACACAGATACGCAGTATTTT. It translates to CASSPLGVYTDTQYF.

This rearrangement joins TRBV6-5 to TRBJ1-5; unclear D gene. Per germline, CDR1 MNHEY and CDR2 SVGAGI. V was trimmed by 5 bases and J by 4 bases, leaving 9 bases between them. The CDR3 has 13 residues. Written as DNA, the CDR3 is TGTGCCAGCAGTATGGGCAGAAATCAGCCCCAGCATTTT. This translates into CASSMGRNQPQHF.

This clone occurred a few times. The chain is built from TRBV25-1 and TRBJ1-3, with D maybe TRBD1 (5 bases). This CDR3 region has 18 residues. In germline, CDR1 is MGHDK, CDR2 SYGVNS. V was pared by 5 bases and J by 4 bases, with 24 bases between. DNA of the CDR3: TGTGCCAGCAGTCCATATCCTGGGGACCCGAGTGGGGGAAACACCATATATTTT. It specifies CASSPYPGDPSGGNTIYF.

Notes on this clone: Mismatch with germline at one junction end may stem from a read error. This chain links TRBV5-1 with TRBJ2-1; TRBD2 agrees at 13 bases. Germline V gene data show CDR1 as SGHRS and CDR2 as YFSETQ. This CDR3 is built from 16 residues. The DNA for the CDR3 is TGTGCCAGCAGCGCAGGACTAGCGGGAGCCTACAATGAGCAGTTCTTC. This gives the protein CASSAGLAGAYNEQFF.

The chain couples TRBV7-9 to TRBJ2-3; TRBD2 might be the D (6 bases). This CDR3 is built from 15 residues. Trimming took 5 bases from V and 8 from J, leaving 20 bases between them. From germline, CDR1 is SEHNR and CDR2 FQNEAQ (reference sequence). The CDR3 protein is CASSPLGGVVGTQYF. In DNA, the CDR3 is TGTGCCAGCAGCCCCCTTGGCGGGGTCGTTGGTACGCAGTATTTT.

This clone was detected once. This rearrangement joins TRBV11-2 to TRBJ1-5; D is unclear. Germline CDR1 is SGHAT and CDR2 is FQNNGV. The length of the CDR3 is 16 residues. Trimming took off 1 base at V and 0 bases at J, with 10 bases between the two ends. CDR3 loop: CASSLVVHYSNQPQHF. The DNA for the CDR3 is TGTGCCAGCAGCTTAGTAGTCCACTATAGCAATCAGCCCCAGCATTTT.

This clone was detected a few times. V gene TRBV3-1 (or the pseudogene TRBV3-2) combines with J gene TRBJ2-7; the D gene is possibly TRBD2 (6 bases). With 6 bases removed from V and 0 bases from J, the gap between germline ends came to 9 bases. CDR3 length: 13 residues. Germline V CDR1 and CDR2: LGHDT, YNNKEL (reference sequence). This chain's CDR3 is CASRDGSSYEQYF. The DNA of the CDR3 is TGTGCCAGCAGGGACGGGAGCTCCTACGAGCAGTACTTC.

This clone was counted between two and nine times. J is TRBJ1-4 and V is TRBV27; maybe TRBD1 (6 bases). The V gene lost 8 bases and the J gene lost 0 bases, with 19 bases spanning the gap. Germline V gene lookup returns CDR1 MNHEY and CDR2 SMNVEV (reference sequence). CDR3 length: 17 amino acids. The CDR3 sequence is CASGPGTRIATNEKLFF. CDR3 in DNA: TGTGCCAGCGGTCCGGGGACACGAATTGCAACTAATGAAAAACTGTTTTTT.

V gene TRBV27 combines with J gene TRBJ1-2, with 12 positions matching TRBD1. Germline CDR1 and CDR2: MNHEY and SMNVEV (reference sequence). The CDR3 is 15 amino acids. Unmatched junction bases numbered 7, after V lost 5 bases and J lost 6 bases. CDR3 in DNA: TGTGCCAGCAGTAGTTCAGGGACAGGGGGCCATGGCTACACCTTC. Translating it yields CASSSSGTGGHGYTF.

This clone has more than one count but fewer than ten. CDR3 region: CASSIMRGRVGEQFF. The CDR3 region has the DNA TGTGCCAGTAGTATTATGAGGGGTCGAGTCGGTGAGCAGTTCTTC. This rearrangement joins TRBV19 to TRBJ2-1, with D perhaps matching TRBD1 or TRBD2 (5 bases each). V dropped 3 bases and J dropped 9 bases, with 18 bases sitting between them. CDR1 is LNHDA and CDR2 is SQIVND in the germline V gene (reference sequence). The CDR3 has 15 residues.

The chain couples TRBV6-5 to TRBJ1-1, with D perhaps matching TRBD1 (5 bases). Trimming left V 6 bases short and J 0 bases short, with 11 bases between. CDR3 length equals 14 residues. Germline V CDR1 and CDR2: MNHEY, SVGAGI. The chain's CDR3 is CASRGVSMNTEAFF. The DNA for the CDR3 is TGTGCCAGCAGGGGGGTTTCCATGAACACTGAAGCTTTCTTT.

The chain recombines TRBV6-2 or TRBV6-3 with TRBJ2-2, with 13 bases identical to TRBD2. The ends lost 5 bases at V and 4 bases at J; junction bases unmatched: 10. The CDR3 runs to 18 residues. Germline assignment: CDR1 MNHEY and CDR2 SVGEGT. The CDR3 sequence is CASSRTSGSGSGTGELFF. The CDR3, as DNA: TGTGCCAGCAGTAGGACTAGCGGGAGTGGTTCGGGCACCGGGGAGCTGTTTTTT.

This chain joins TRBV19 and TRBJ1-5, with no clear D. The length of the CDR3 is 13 residues. Germline-derived CDR1 and CDR2 are LNHDA and SQIVND (reference sequence). Trimming stripped 4 bases from V and 9 bases from J, with 13 bases between. The CDR3 region is CASSTEGRSPQHF. CDR3 bases: TGTGCCAGTAGTACAGAGGGTAGGTCGCCCCAGCATTTT. The whole variable domain, remainder taken from reference TRBV19 and TRBJ1-5, is DGGITQSPKYLFRKEGQNVTLSCEQNLNHDAMYWYRQDPGQGLRLIYYSQIVNDFQKGDIAEGYSVSREKKESFPLTVTSAQKNPTAFYLCASSTEGRSPQHFGDGTRLSIL.

About this clone itself: The sample carries other DNA sequences with the same CDR3. This chain links TRBV7-2 with TRBJ1-4; 9 bases are shared with TRBD1. This CDR3 has 14 amino acids. Per germline, CDR1 SGHTA and CDR2 FQGNSA. The junction had 1 base not matched to a gene; V was cut back by 3 bases and J by 5 bases. The CDR3 reads CASSFDRGNEKLFF. The CDR3, as DNA: TGTGCCAGCAGCTTTGACAGGGGGAATGAAAAACTGTTTTTT. The full variable domain, with the rest looked up from reference TRBV7-2 and TRBJ1-4, is GAGVSQSPSNKVTEKGKDVELRCDPISGHTALYWYRQSLGQGLEFLIYFQGNSAPDKSGLPSDRFSAERTGGSVSTLTIQRTQQEDSAVYLCASSFDRGNEKLFFGSGTQLSVL.

This clone occurred once. J is TRBJ2-3 and V is TRBV19; no definite D call. This CDR3 contains 13 residues. Germline lookup yields CDR1 LNHDA and CDR2 SQIVND (reference sequence). The V gene lost 2 bases and the J gene lost 2 bases, with 5 bases spanning the gap. CDR3 sequence reads: CASSIINTDTQYF. CDR3 in DNA: TGTGCCAGTAGTATAATAAACACAGATACGCAGTATTTT.

The V gene is TRBV5-4, the J gene TRBJ2-1, with 7 bases fitting TRBD2. CDR1 and CDR2 from the germline V gene are SGHNT and YYREEE (reference sequence). Trimming cost V 2 bases and J 6 bases; bases outside gene matches: 11. CDR3 length: 16 residues. This CDR3 reads CASSLPGTKLGNEQFF. CDR3 coding DNA: TGTGCCAGCAGCTTACCCGGGACTAAGTTAGGCAATGAGCAGTTCTTC.

The chain uses TRBV9 and TRBJ2-3; no clear D. This CDR3 contains 13 residues. CDR1 SGDLS and CDR2 YYNGEE come from the germline V gene. The germline V and J ends were trimmed by 3 bases and 0 bases, with 5 bases remaining between them. Here the CDR3 reads CASSGGSTDTQYF. The CDR3, as DNA: TGTGCCAGCAGCGGGGGAAGCACAGATACGCAGTATTTT.

In this sample, this clone turned up once. The chain carries TRBV29-1 and TRBJ1-1; D remains unclear. The CDR3 has 12 residues. Trimming removed 6 bases from V and 11 bases from J, with 19 bases in between. CDR1 and CDR2 from the germline V gene are SQVTM and ANQGSEA. CDR3 coding DNA: TGCAGCGTCCCCGGGCGCGGCGGCCAGGCTTTCTTT. Translation gives CSVPGRGGQAFF.

The genes are TRBV6-5 and TRBJ2-6; no firm D call. This CDR3 is built from 15 residues. The V and J ends lost 10 bases and 0 bases respectively, with 13 bases between them. Germline-derived CDR1 and CDR2 are MNHEY and SVGAGI. CDR3 nucleotides: TGTGCCACCGCAGGTTCCGACTCTGGGGCCAACGTCCTGACTTTC. Amino acid sequence: CATAGSDSGANVLTF.

The chain is built from TRBV7-2 and TRBJ2-5, with a weak D call TRBD1 (6 bases). The germline V gene encodes CDR1 SGHTA and CDR2 FQGNSA. Deletions cut 7 bases from V and 1 base from J, with 16 bases between. CDR3 length: 15 residues. The CDR3 nucleotides are TGTGCCAGCAACACCCGATCCAGGGGCCAAGAGACCCAGTACTTC. As protein: CASNTRSRGQETQYF. Filled out from reference TRBV7-2 and TRBJ2-5, the complete variable domain reads GAGVSQSPSNKVTEKGKDVELRCDPISGHTALYWYRQSLGQGLEFLIYFQGNSAPDKSGLPSDRFSAERTGGSVSTLTIQRTQQEDSAVYLCASNTRSRGQETQYFGPGTRLLVL.

The chain is built from TRBV6-2 or TRBV6-3 and TRBJ2-3, with 9 bases identical to TRBD2. Per the germline V gene, CDR1 is MNHEY and CDR2 is SVGEGT. CDR3 size: 14 residues. Germline trimming cut 5 bases from V and 0 bases from J; bases unmatched to any gene: 0. CDR3 region: CASSLAGSTDTQYF. The DNA of the CDR3 is TGTGCCAGCAGTCTAGCGGGGAGCACAGATACGCAGTATTTT.

This chain uses TRBV30 with TRBJ1-2; the D is unclear. Germline V gives CDR1 GTSNPN, CDR2 SVGIG (reference sequence). V was pared by 2 bases and J by 7 bases, with 20 bases between. This CDR3 spans 15 amino acids. CDR3 residues: CAWSPARSRAGGYTF. CDR3 DNA sequence: TGTGCCTGGAGTCCCGCCAGGAGTCGGGCGGGTGGCTACACCTTC.

This clone has just a few counts. J is TRBJ1-2 and V is TRBV12-5; a weak D match, TRBD1 (5 bases). CDR1 is LGHNT, CDR2 FRNRAP, per germline. V was trimmed by 4 bases and J by 4 bases, leaving 10 bases between them. The CDR3 is 13 residues long. CDR3 nucleotides: TGTGCTAGTGGTTGGGGACTGCGCTATGGCTACACCTTC. Its protein is CASGWGLRYGYTF.

This clone was seen once. The genes are TRBV10-2 and TRBJ1-6, with 7 positions matching TRBD1. The CDR3 consists of 16 residues. V shed 3 bases and J 8 bases; nucleotides not matched to a gene: 10. Germline V lookup: CDR1 WSHSY, CDR2 SAAADI. CDR3 bases: TGCGCCAGCAGTGACTCGACAGGGTCTTTTGATTCACCCCTCCACTTT. Protein sequence: CASSDSTGSFDSPLHF.

The genes are TRBV19 and TRBJ1-5, with D perhaps TRBD1 (5 bases). CDR1 is LNHDA, CDR2 SQIVND, per germline (reference sequence). This CDR3 has 14 amino acids. V was pared by 6 bases and J by 3 bases, with 12 bases between. CDR3 nucleotides: TGTGCCAGTAGGGACGACAGCCCCAATCAGCCCCAGCATTTT. Encoded protein: CASRDDSPNQPQHF.